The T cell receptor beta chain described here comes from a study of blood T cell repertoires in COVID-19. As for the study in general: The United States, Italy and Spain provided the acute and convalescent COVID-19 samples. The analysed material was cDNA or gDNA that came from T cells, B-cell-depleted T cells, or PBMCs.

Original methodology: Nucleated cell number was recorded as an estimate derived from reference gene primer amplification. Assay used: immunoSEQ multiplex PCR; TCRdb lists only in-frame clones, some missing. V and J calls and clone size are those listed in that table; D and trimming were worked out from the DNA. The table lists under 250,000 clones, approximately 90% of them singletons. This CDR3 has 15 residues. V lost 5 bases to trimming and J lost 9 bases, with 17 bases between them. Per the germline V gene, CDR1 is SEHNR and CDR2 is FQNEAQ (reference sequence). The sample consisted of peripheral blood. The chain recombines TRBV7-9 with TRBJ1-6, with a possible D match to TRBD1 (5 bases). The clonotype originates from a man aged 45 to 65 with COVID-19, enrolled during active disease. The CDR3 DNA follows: TGTGCCAGCAGCCGACGTGGAGGCGGGGGTTCACCCCTCCACTTT. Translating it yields CASSRRGGGGSPLHF.